This TCR beta chain derives from a study of early stage breast cancer tumors. TCRdb keeps only in-frame clones here, not all; method: immunoSEQ multiplex PCR. The sample records roughly 49,000 clones, roughly 78% being singletons. Trimming removed 2 bases from V and 2 bases from J; junction bases left unmatched: 6. This CDR3 spans 15 amino acids. The germline V gene encodes CDR1 MNHEY and CDR2 SVGAGI. The sequencing input was blood. The receptor comes from a person in their 40s with breast cancer. V is TRBV6-5 and J is TRBJ2-7; the match to TRBD2 covers 7 bases. The CDR3 nucleotides are TGTGCCAGCAGTTACGCGGGAGTTCCGACCTACGAGCAGTACTTC. It is translated as CASSYAGVPTYEQYF.